Here is one T cell receptor (beta chain) with its context. These data originate in a study of OX40 agonist ivuxolimab in advanced cancers. For the study at large: Every patient in dose escalation had hepatocellular carcinoma, melanoma, renal cell or head and neck cancer. Partial responses were achieved by three patients, of whom one had hepatocellular carcinoma and two had cutaneous melanoma.

CDR3 size: 13 residues. CDR1 is SGHAT, CDR2 FQNNGV, per germline. The V and J ends lost 5 bases and 7 bases respectively, with 11 bases between them. The timepoints at which blood was sampled were baseline, cycle 4 day 1, and cycle 7 day 1. The assay was immunoSEQ multiplex PCR, and TCRdb's table has in-frame clones only and misses some. The repertoire includes tens of thousands of clones, about nine tenths of them detected once, and about an eighth sits in the top ten. The TCR was taken from an adult with an advanced solid tumor such as melanoma, head and neck, liver or kidney cancer. The specimen was CD4+ or CD8+ T cells sorted from blood, collected in a trial of the OX40 agonist ivuxolimab. This chain links TRBV11-2 with TRBJ1-4; D is uncertain. The CDR3 spells CASSRERSEKLFF. For the CDR3, the DNA is TGTGCCAGCAGCCGGGAGAGAAGTGAAAAACTGTTTTTT.